This is a list of T cell receptor beta chains from one sample in a study of OX40 agonist ivuxolimab in advanced cancers. Produced via immunoSEQ multiplex PCR; TCRdb's table is partial and in-frame only. The profile shows fewer than 80,000 clones, roughly nine tenths of them singletons. The specimen was CD4+ or CD8+ T cells sorted from blood, collected in a trial of the OX40 agonist ivuxolimab. Receptors were obtained from an adult with an advanced solid tumor such as melanoma, head and neck, liver or kidney cancer. Both conserved end residues are part of each CDR3.

j_call v_call cdr3_aa
TRBJ1-4 TRBV15 CATSRAGRYGTNEKLFF
TRBJ1-2 TRBV19 CASSINWGADYGYTF
TRBJ2-3 TRBV6-5 CASSYRAGVGDTQYF
TRBJ1-2 TRBV5-8 CASSFPSYGYTF
TRBJ2-1 TRBV30 CAWSVRGSRNNEQFF
TRBJ2-3 TRBV7-2 CASSPSGSLSTDTQYF
TRBJ2-7 TRBV5-4 CASSPSGGLSYEQYF
TRBJ1-5 TRBV18 CASSIEQGVNQPQHF
TRBJ1-1 TRBV9 CASSVGDNTEAFF
TRBJ2-3 TRBV9 CASSATSGTLTDTQYF
TRBJ1-1 TRBV29-1 CSISGGGTEAFF
TRBJ2-3 TRBV25-1 CASSKASGRSADTQYF
TRBJ2-5 TRBV11-3 CASSEGTGGKETQYF
TRBJ2-7 TRBV6-6 CASAGTSSYEQYF
TRBJ2-3 TRBV29-1 CSVDRWEGTDTQYF
TRBJ2-3 TRBV29-1 CSVEDLGTRRDTQYF
TRBJ1-4 TRBV18 CASLTDRRSTNEKLFF
TRBJ2-3 TRBV7-2 CASSDGTSQWTDTQYF
TRBJ1-5 TRBV19 CASTGGGGRGAQHF
TRBJ2-5 TRBV9 CASSVNAETQYF
TRBJ2-1 TRBV27 CASSSALERGGGNEQFF
TRBJ2-5 TRBV5-6 CASGYRGETQYF
TRBJ1-4 TRBV12-5 CASGRQGRNEKLFF
TRBJ2-4 TRBV11-2 CASSFQDREGNIQYF
TRBJ2-1 TRBV5-8 CASSLHSFTSGGYNEQFF
TRBJ2-7 TRBV18 CASSFGTSGWEQYF
TRBJ2-7 TRBV15 CATSGRALGEQYF
TRBJ1-1 TRBV7-2 CASSPFRAATEAFF
TRBJ1-1 TRBV10-3 CATKPGGVNTEAFF
TRBJ2-5 TRBV5-6 CASSVQETQYF
TRBJ1-3 TRBV11-3 CASSPPINSGNTIYF
TRBJ1-1 TRBV11-2 CASSLRQGTEAFF
TRBJ2-5 TRBV18 CASSPPASGIRETQYF
TRBJ2-1 TRBV11-3 CASSSRRSSYNEQFF
TRBJ1-2 TRBV18 CASSREGNDGYTF
TRBJ1-2 TRBV30 CAWSRQGTYGYTF
TRBJ1-2 TRBV7-2 CASSLGGIGGYGYTF
TRBJ2-3 TRBV5-1 CASSTGHSEDTQYF
TRBJ2-7 TRBV4-2 CASSQDAGRSYEQYF
TRBJ1-1 TRBV7-3 CASSPGTGATEAFF
TRBJ1-1 TRBV6-1 CASSEIISGSNTEAFF
TRBJ2-3 TRBV9 CASSTGLSSTDTQYF
TRBJ1-6 TRBV7-2 CASSLVGSYNSPLHF
TRBJ2-7 TRBV6-1 CATQGDGRYEQYF
TRBJ2-7 TRBV9 CASSPQLAGTYEQYF
TRBJ1-5 TRBV10-2 CASGGNLANQPQHF
TRBJ2-7 TRBV30 CAWSFVGTPSREQYF
TRBJ2-2 TRBV7-8 CASKADANTGELFF
TRBJ2-2 TRBV7-2 CASSSRGTNTGELFF
TRBJ1-1 TRBV18 CASSPWTGTRDTEAFF
TRBJ1-3 TRBV19 CASSPQVSGNTIYF
TRBJ2-3 TRBV6-5 CASSYRGDTQYF
TRBJ2-2 TRBV28 CASSPLGGNTGELFF
TRBJ1-5 TRBV28 CASNPPLGAQPQHF
TRBJ2-7 TRBV7-2 CASSSREGPYEQYF
TRBJ1-1 TRBV4-1 CASSQVWEAGGKTEAFF
TRBJ2-5 TRBV5-1 CASSSARGVRGLETQYF
TRBJ2-7 TRBV9 CASSRGIRGIDEQYF
TRBJ2-3 TRBV21-1 CASSTDGTENCTDTQYF
TRBJ2-1 TRBV5-4 CASSKTSGGYNEQFF